The following is a TCR beta chain sequence with its context. Antigen unknown. V was pared by 1 base and J by 3 bases, with 7 bases between. Per the germline V gene, CDR1 is LNHNV and CDR2 is YYDKDF (reference sequence). The CDR3 is 14 amino acids. This specimen belongs to a study of T cells after yellow fever vaccination. Overall study results and limits: Contamination of FACS-sorted repertoires by abundant clonotypes from the bulk population could occur.

TCR cDNA, made by 5'RACE template switching, carried an added universal primer site and UMIs. One entry per CDR3 protein, called by TCRdb with MiXCR from the 5' RACE reads. The sample carries approximately 120,000 distinct CDR3 sequences, 12% to 15% recorded once. The V gene is TRBV15, the J gene TRBJ1-5; no definite D call. This clonotype originated in a young man who received the YFV17D yellow fever vaccine. Sequencing used CD8+ T cells sorted from PBMCs, obtained 5 days after the yellow fever booster vaccination. The CDR3, as DNA: TGTGCCACCAGCAGAGCCAATGCCAATCAGCCCCAGCATTTT. Protein product: CATSRANANQPQHF.